This is a list of T cell receptor beta chains from one sample in a study of early T cells in non-severe SARS-CoV-2 infection. TCRdb ran MiXCR on the 5' RACE reads and lists one entry per CDR3 protein. This sample has about 38,000 distinct CDR3 sequences, with roughly 4.8% found just once. What was sequenced was whole blood. The origin of the receptors is an adult who was a healthcare worker with PCR-confirmed SARS-CoV-2 infection or an uninfected control (not recorded which). The CDR3 runs from the conserved cysteine through the conserved F or W. Each record gives: V gene, clone size, J gene, D gene, CDR3 DNA, CDR3 protein. A D gene is named only where the DNA matches it firmly. Expanded clones get a size class; other rows say once, few or many, or leave the size out.

V: TRBV3-1
size: few
J: TRBJ2-7
D: -
DNA: TGTGCCAGCAGCCAAGGCCGGCTCGACGAGCAGTACTTC
CDR3: CASSQGRLDEQYF

V: TRBV2
size: few
J: TRBJ2-7
D: -
DNA: TGTGCCAGCAGCCTACCGTTCGTCCACGAGCAGTACTTC
CDR3: CASSLPFVHEQYF

V: TRBV5-1
size: -
J: TRBJ1-6
D: -
DNA: TGCGCCAGCAGCTTGGGGGAGAATTCACCCCTCCACTTT
CDR3: CASSLGENSPLHF

V: TRBV2
size: few
J: TRBJ2-4
D: -
DNA: TGTGCCAGCAGTGCAAGTTCCCGGCAAGGCAAAAACATTCAGTACTTC
CDR3: CASSASSRQGKNIQYF

V: TRBV4-1
size: -
J: TRBJ2-1
D: TRBD1
DNA: TGCGCCAGCAGCCAAGATGGGACAGACTACAATGAGCAGTTCTTC
CDR3: CASSQDGTDYNEQFF

V: TRBV4-1
size: -
J: TRBJ1-1
D: TRBD1
DNA: TGCGCCAGCAGCCACCGACAGGGAATGAACACTGAAGCTTTCTTT
CDR3: CASSHRQGMNTEAFF

V: TRBV2
size: many
J: TRBJ1-5
D: -
DNA: TGTGCCAGCAGCCAGGACGGCCTTAGCAATCAGCCCCAGCATTTT
CDR3: CASSQDGLSNQPQHF

V: TRBV12-3/TRBV12-4
size: many
J: TRBJ2-6
D: -
DNA: TGTGCCAGCAGTTTTGCTGGGGCCAACGTCCTGACTTTC
CDR3: CASSFAGANVLTF

V: TRBV30
size: many
J: TRBJ1-2
D: -
DNA: TGTGCCCTTACGGCCCAGTCCTATGGCTACACCTTC
CDR3: CALTAQSYGYTF

V: TRBV24-1
size: -
J: TRBJ2-2
D: -
DNA: TGTGCCACTGGACTCGACACCGGGGAGCTGTTTTTT
CDR3: CATGLDTGELFF

V: TRBV12-3/TRBV12-4
size: many
J: TRBJ1-1
D: TRBD1
DNA: TGTGCCAGCAGTTTGGGACAGGGGCGCGCTGAAGCTTTCTTT
CDR3: CASSLGQGRAEAFF

V: TRBV10-2
size: many
J: TRBJ2-7
D: TRBD1
DNA: TGCGCCAGCGGACCGACAGGGTTTTCCTACGAGCAGTACTTC
CDR3: CASGPTGFSYEQYF

V: TRBV7-3
size: few
J: TRBJ2-3
D: TRBD2
DNA: TGTGCCAGCAGCCAGCGGGGGTACACAGATACGCAGTATTTT
CDR3: CASSQRGYTDTQYF

V: TRBV20-1
size: many
J: TRBJ2-3
D: TRBD2
DNA: TGCAGTGCTAGGACTAGCGACAGCACAGATACGCAGTATTTT
CDR3: CSARTSDSTDTQYF

V: TRBV12-3/TRBV12-4
size: many
J: TRBJ1-1
D: TRBD1
DNA: TGTGCCAGCAGTTCCCACAGGGGCGGGGGAACTGAAGCTTTCTTT
CDR3: CASSSHRGGGTEAFF

V: TRBV6-5
size: many
J: TRBJ2-3
D: -
DNA: TGTGCCAGCCGGGGGTCTAGCACAGATACGCAGTATTTT
CDR3: CASRGSSTDTQYF

V: TRBV7-2
size: -
J: TRBJ1-6
D: -
DNA: TGTGCCAGCAGCTTACTGGAGAATTCACCCCTCCACTTT
CDR3: CASSLLENSPLHF

V: TRBV7-6
size: many
J: TRBJ2-1
D: TRBD2
DNA: TGTGCCAGCGCCTTAGCGGGGGGGTCCTACAATGAGCAGTTCTTC
CDR3: CASALAGGSYNEQFF

V: TRBV13
size: medium-sized
J: TRBJ2-2
D: TRBD1
DNA: TGTGCCAGCAGCGGCGGCAGGGGGTCGACCGGGGAGCTGTTTTTT
CDR3: CASSGGRGSTGELFF

V: TRBV7-7
size: many
J: TRBJ2-5
D: -
DNA: TGTGCCAGCAGCTTGGGACCGGGACGTCAAGAGACCCAGTACTTC
CDR3: CASSLGPGRQETQYF

V: TRBV4-1
size: few
J: TRBJ1-3
D: -
DNA: TGCGCCAGCAGCCAAGATAGGAACACCATATATTTT
CDR3: CASSQDRNTIYF

V: TRBV7-7
size: many
J: TRBJ1-3
D: TRBD1
DNA: TGTGCCAGCAGCAAGGACAGGGGGTCAGGAAACACCATATATTTT
CDR3: CASSKDRGSGNTIYF

V: TRBV7-7
size: many
J: TRBJ2-7
D: TRBD2
DNA: TGTGCCAGCAGCTTTGGGACTAGAAATGAGGAGCAGTACTTC
CDR3: CASSFGTRNEEQYF

V: TRBV10-1
size: many
J: TRBJ2-3
D: TRBD1
DNA: TGCGCCAGCAGACTACGACAGGGTGGTACGCAGTATTTT
CDR3: CASRLRQGGTQYF

V: TRBV19
size: many
J: TRBJ1-6
D: TRBD1
DNA: TGTGCCAGTAGTGGTGGACAGGGGAATTCACCCCTCCACTTT
CDR3: CASSGGQGNSPLHF

V: TRBV10-3
size: many
J: TRBJ2-7
D: -
DNA: TGCGCCACTACTCGGGGCGGGACTGGGGAGCAGTACTTC
CDR3: CATTRGGTGEQYF

V: TRBV3-1
size: many
J: TRBJ2-3
D: -
DNA: TGTGCCAGCAGCCAAGATCCAGGGAGCACAGATACGCAGTATTTT
CDR3: CASSQDPGSTDTQYF

V: TRBV7-9
size: many
J: TRBJ1-1
D: -
DNA: TGTGCCAGCAGCAAAGGGAGCATGAACACTGAAGCTTTCTTT
CDR3: CASSKGSMNTEAFF

V: TRBV5-1
size: many
J: TRBJ2-3
D: TRBD2
DNA: TGCGCCAGCAGCTCCCGACTAGCGGGGGTCACAGATACGCAGTATTTT
CDR3: CASSSRLAGVTDTQYF

V: TRBV11-2
size: many
J: TRBJ1-4
D: -
DNA: TGTGCCAGCAGCCCAGGTCTCGGCAGCTTCAATGAAAAACTGTTTTTT
CDR3: CASSPGLGSFNEKLFF

V: TRBV3-1
size: many
J: TRBJ2-3
D: TRBD1
DNA: TGTGCCAGCAGCCCGCGGGACAGGCCTTTAGATACGCAGTATTTT
CDR3: CASSPRDRPLDTQYF

V: TRBV7-9
size: many
J: TRBJ1-4
D: TRBD1
DNA: TGTGCCAGCAGCTTAACACCGGGACAGGAGTCTAATGAAAAACTGTTTTTT
CDR3: CASSLTPGQESNEKLFF

V: TRBV3-2
size: many
J: TRBJ2-5
D: -
DNA: TGTGCCAGCAGCCAAGCGACAACACAAGAGACCCAGTACTTC
CDR3: CASSQATTQETQYF

V: TRBV7-3
size: -
J: TRBJ2-2
D: -
DNA: TGTGCCAGCAGCGCGGACAGCGACACCGGGGAGCTGTTTTTT
CDR3: CASSADSDTGELFF